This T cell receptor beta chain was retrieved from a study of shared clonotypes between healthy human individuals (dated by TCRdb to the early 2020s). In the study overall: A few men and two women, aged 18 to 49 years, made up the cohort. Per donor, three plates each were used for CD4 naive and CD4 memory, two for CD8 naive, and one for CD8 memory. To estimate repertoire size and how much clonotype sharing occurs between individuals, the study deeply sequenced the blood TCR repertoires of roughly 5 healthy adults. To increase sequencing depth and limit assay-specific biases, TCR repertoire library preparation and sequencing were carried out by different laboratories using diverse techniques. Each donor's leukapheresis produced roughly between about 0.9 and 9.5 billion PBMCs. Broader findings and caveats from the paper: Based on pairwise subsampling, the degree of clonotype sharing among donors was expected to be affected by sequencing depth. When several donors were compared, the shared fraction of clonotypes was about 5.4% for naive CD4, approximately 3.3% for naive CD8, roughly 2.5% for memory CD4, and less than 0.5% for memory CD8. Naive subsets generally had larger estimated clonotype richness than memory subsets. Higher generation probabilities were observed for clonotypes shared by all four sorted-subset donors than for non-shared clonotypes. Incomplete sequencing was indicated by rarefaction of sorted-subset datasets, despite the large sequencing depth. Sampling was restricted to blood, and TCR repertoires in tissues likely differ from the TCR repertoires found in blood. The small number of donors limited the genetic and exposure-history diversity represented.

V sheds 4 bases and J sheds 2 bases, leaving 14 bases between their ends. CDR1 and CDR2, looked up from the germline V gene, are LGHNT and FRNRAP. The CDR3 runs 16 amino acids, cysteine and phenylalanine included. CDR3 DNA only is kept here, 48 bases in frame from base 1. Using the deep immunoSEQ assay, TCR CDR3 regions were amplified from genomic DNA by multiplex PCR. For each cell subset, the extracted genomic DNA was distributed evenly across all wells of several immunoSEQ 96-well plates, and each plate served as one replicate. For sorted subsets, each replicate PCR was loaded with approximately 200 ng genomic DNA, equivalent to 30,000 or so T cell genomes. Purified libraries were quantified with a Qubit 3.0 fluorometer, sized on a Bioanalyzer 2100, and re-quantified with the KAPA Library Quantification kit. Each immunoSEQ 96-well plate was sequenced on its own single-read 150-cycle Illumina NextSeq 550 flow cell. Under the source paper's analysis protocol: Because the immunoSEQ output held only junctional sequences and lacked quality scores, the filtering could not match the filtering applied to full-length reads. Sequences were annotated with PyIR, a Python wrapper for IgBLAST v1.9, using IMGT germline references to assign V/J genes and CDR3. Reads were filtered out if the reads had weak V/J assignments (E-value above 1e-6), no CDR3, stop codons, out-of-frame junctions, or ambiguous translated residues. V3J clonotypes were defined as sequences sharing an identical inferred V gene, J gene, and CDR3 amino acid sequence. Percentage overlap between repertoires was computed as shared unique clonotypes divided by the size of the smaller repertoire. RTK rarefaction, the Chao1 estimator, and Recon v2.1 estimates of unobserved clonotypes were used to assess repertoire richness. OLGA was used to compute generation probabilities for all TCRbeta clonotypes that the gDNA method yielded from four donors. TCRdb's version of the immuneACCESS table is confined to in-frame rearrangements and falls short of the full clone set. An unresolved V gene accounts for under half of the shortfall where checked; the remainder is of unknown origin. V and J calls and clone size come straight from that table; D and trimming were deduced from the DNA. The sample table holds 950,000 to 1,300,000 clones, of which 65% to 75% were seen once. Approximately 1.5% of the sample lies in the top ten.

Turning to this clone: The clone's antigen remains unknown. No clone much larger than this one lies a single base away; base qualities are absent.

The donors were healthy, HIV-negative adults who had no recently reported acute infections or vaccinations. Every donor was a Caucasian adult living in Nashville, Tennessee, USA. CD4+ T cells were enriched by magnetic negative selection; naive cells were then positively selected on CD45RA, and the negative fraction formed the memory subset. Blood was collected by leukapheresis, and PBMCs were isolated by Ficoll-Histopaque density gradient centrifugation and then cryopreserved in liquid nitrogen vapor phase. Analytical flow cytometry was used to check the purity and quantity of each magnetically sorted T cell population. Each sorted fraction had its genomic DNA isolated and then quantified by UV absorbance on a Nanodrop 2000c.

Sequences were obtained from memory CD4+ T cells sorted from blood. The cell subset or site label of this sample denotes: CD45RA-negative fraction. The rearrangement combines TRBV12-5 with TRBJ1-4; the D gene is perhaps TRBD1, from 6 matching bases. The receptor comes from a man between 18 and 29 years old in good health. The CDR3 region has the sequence CASGSTGKATNEKLFF. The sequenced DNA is TGTGCTAGTGGTTCGACAGGCAAGGCGACTAATGAAAAACTGTTTTTT. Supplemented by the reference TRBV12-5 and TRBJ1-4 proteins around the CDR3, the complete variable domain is DARVTQTPRHKVTEMGQEVTMRCQPILGHNTVFWYRQTMMQGLELLAYFRNRAPLDDSGMPKDRFSAEMPDATLATLKIQPSEPRDSAVYFCASGSTGKATNEKLFFGSGTQLSVL.